This T cell receptor (beta chain) was identified during a study of cytomegalovirus exposure and HLA in healthy donors. A remark on this clone: The antigen is not known.

The PCR was carried out with 60 Vbeta primers and 13 Jbeta primers. Repertoires were generated with immunoSEQ multiplex PCR, while TCRdb's copy carries only in-frame clones and drops some. The table includes about 130,000 clones, more than 70% detected once. Overall study results and limits: Per published reports, the classifier diagnosed cytomegalovirus status with high specificity and sensitivity.

Trimming removed 4 bases from V and 7 bases from J; junction bases left unmatched: 8. Germline V gives CDR1 MNHNY, CDR2 SVGAGI (reference sequence). CDR3 length equals 15 residues. Sequencing was carried out using PBMCs. The clonotype originates from a young man in good health and CMV-seronegative. V usage is TRBV6-6 and J usage is TRBJ2-7; 12 nucleotides align to TRBD1. The CDR3 is CASSSSGQGAGEQYF. For the CDR3, the DNA is TGTGCCAGCAGTTCCTCGGGACAGGGGGCAGGGGAGCAGTACTTC.